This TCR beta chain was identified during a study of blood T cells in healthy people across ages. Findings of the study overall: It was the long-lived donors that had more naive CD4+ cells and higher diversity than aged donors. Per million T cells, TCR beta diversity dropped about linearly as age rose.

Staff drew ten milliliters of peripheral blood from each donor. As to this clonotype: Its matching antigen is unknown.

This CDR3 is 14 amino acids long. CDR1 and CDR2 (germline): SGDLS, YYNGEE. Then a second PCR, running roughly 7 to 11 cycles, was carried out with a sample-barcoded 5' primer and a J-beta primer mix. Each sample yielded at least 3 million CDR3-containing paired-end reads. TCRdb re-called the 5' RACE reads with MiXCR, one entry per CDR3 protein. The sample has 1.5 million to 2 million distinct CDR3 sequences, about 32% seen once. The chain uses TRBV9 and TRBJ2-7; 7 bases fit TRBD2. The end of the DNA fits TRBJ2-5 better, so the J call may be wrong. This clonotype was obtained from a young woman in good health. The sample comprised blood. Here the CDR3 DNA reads TGTGCCAGCAGCCTGGGGGGGATCGTAGAGACCCAGTACTTC. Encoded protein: CASSLGGIVETQYF.